This T cell receptor beta chain was obtained from a study of blood T cell repertoires in COVID-19. Only in-frame clones appear in the TCRdb table, and some are missing; sequencing was by immunoSEQ multiplex PCR. The table includes just over 350,000 clones, around 88% detected once. This CDR3 region has 15 residues. Germline lookup yields CDR1 SGDLS and CDR2 YYNGEE. J lost 6 bases, V lost 0 bases, and 6 bases had no gene match. Worth noting for this clone: The sample contains more than one DNA sequence encoding this CDR3.

V gene TRBV9 combines with J gene TRBJ1-2; 9 bases map to TRBD1. The source material was peripheral blood. The receptor was isolated from a woman in her fifties or sixties with COVID-19, enrolled during active disease. CDR3 loop: CASSVAPTGGDGYTF. The CDR3 DNA is TGTGCCAGCAGCGTAGCTCCGACAGGGGGGGATGGCTACACCTTC.